This T cell receptor (beta chain) stems from a study of early T cells in non-severe SARS-CoV-2 infection. Study overall: Sequenced material consisted of bulk RNA (from unsorted whole blood), and chains were unpaired. Study results and caveats: The matching step, a VDJdb search, favored anti-spike CD8 responses and missed private and CD4 specificities.

Attachment of unique molecular identifiers was made to individual cDNA molecules. Via MiXCR, TCRdb re-called the 5' RACE reads, giving one row per CDR3 protein. This sample has 75,000 or so distinct CDR3 sequences; approximately 12% occur once, and the top ten carry roughly 6.1%. This clonotype was seen many times. What it recognizes is unknown. Trimming cost V 2 bases and J 5 bases; bases outside gene matches: 7. This CDR3 region has 15 residues. Germline assignment: CDR1 SGHRS and CDR2 YFSETQ. V usage is TRBV5-1 and J usage is TRBJ2-7, with TRBD2 identical over 10 bases. This receptor was obtained from an adult who was a healthcare worker with PCR-confirmed SARS-CoV-2 infection or an uninfected control (not recorded which). Material for sequencing was whole blood. CDR3 nucleotide sequence: TGCGCCAGCAGCTTTCTAGCGGGGGTAAGGAACGAGCAGTACTTC. Protein sequence: CASSFLAGVRNEQYF.